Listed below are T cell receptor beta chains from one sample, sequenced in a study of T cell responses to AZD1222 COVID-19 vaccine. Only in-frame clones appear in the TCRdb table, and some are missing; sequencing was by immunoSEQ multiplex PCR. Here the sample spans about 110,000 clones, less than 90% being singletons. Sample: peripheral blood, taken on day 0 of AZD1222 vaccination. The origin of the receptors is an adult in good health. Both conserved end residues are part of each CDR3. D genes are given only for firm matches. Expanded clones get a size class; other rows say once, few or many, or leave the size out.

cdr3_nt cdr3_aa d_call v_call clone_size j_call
TGCGCCAGCAGCTTGGGCCTGACAGGGGAGTATGGCTACACCTTC CASSLGLTGEYGYTF TRBD1 TRBV5-1 few TRBJ1-2
TGTGCCAGCAGCACCCGGAGGAACACTGAAGCTTTCTTT CASSTRRNTEAFF . TRBV6-4 . TRBJ1-1
TGTGCCAGTAAAGCGGGAGGAGGCTCACCCCTCCACTTT CASKAGGGSPLHF . TRBV19 . TRBJ1-6
TGTGCCAGTAGTCTTCTATGGGGCAATCAGCCCCAGCATTTT CASSLLWGNQPQHF . TRBV19 . TRBJ1-5
TGTGCCAGCAGTTACGATGTTGTTAGTATGAACACTGAAGCTTTCTTT CASSYDVVSMNTEAFF . TRBV6-6 . TRBJ1-1
TGTGCCTGGAGTGTATGGGGTCGCGAAGCTTTCTTT CAWSVWGREAFF . TRBV30 once TRBJ1-1
TGCGCCAGCAGCCCCAGGGTTGGGGCCACTGAAGCTTTCTTT CASSPRVGATEAFF . TRBV5-1 . TRBJ1-1
TGTGCCAGCAGCCAAGACTCCGGGGGGGATGGAGCGATGAACACTGAAGCTTTCTTT CASSQDSGGDGAMNTEAFF . TRBV3-1/TRBV3-2 . TRBJ1-1
TGTGCCAGCAGCATATCACCAACTAGCGGGAGCGCCTACGAGCAGTACTTC CASSISPTSGSAYEQYF TRBD2 TRBV7-2 . TRBJ2-7
TGTGCCAGCAGCCAAGATCGGGGGGAGATAAAACTGTTTTTT CASSQDRGEIKLFF . TRBV3-1/TRBV3-2 . TRBJ1-4
TGTGCCAGCAGCTTTAACGACGTGCAAGAGACCCAGTACTTC CASSFNDVQETQYF . TRBV5-8 . TRBJ2-5
TGTGCCAGCAGCCCCTACTGGCAGGCCCCCACCTACGAGCAGTACTTC CASSPYWQAPTYEQYF . TRBV14 . TRBJ2-7
TGTGCCAGCAGCTTGGTGGGTAGCGGGACCTTAGATACGCAGTATTTT CASSLVGSGTLDTQYF TRBD2 TRBV5-6 once TRBJ2-3
TGTGCCAGCAGTGACAACAGGGAGGCTAGTCAGCCCCAGCATTTT CASSDNREASQPQHF . TRBV6-1 . TRBJ1-5
TGTGCCAGCAGCTTAGGGATTTCCCAGGGCGAGACCCAGTACTTC CASSLGISQGETQYF . TRBV7-8 . TRBJ2-5
TGTGCCAGCAGCTTATTCAGGGGAGGCACAGATACGCAGTATTTT CASSLFRGGTDTQYF . TRBV11-3 . TRBJ2-3
TGTGCCACCTCCGTCGGCAGGGGTGTTGCGCCCCAGCATTTT CATSVGRGVAPQHF . TRBV19 . TRBJ1-5
TGCGCCAGCAGCCCCTGGCACTTCTTTTTAGGGGAAAAACTGTTTTTT CASSPWHFFLGEKLFF . TRBV4-1 . TRBJ1-4
TGTGCCAGCAGGGGATACGAGCAGTACTTC CASRGYEQYF . TRBV6-5 . TRBJ2-7
TGTGCCAGCAGCTTAGGACCAGGAGGTAGGACTGAAGCTTTCTTT CASSLGPGGRTEAFF . TRBV7-9 . TRBJ1-1
TGCGCCAGCAGCCAAGCGGTGAGGGCCCGCTCTAGCAATCAGCCCCAGCATTTT CASSQAVRARSSNQPQHF . TRBV4-1 . TRBJ1-5